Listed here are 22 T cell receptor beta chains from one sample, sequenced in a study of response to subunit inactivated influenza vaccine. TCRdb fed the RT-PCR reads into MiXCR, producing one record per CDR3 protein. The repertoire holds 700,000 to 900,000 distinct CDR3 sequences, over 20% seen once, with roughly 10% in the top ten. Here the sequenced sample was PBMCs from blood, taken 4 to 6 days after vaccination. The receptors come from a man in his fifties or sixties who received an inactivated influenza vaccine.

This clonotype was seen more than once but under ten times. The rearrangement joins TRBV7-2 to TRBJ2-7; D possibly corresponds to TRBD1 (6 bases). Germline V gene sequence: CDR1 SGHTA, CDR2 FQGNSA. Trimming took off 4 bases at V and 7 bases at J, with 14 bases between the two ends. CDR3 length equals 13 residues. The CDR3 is CASSSRLQGEQYF. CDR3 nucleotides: TGTGCCAGCAGCTCCAGACTCCAGGGGGAGCAGTACTTC.

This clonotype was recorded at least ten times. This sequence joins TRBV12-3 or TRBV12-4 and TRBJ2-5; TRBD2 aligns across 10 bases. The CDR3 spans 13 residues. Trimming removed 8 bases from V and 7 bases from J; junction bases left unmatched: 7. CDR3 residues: CASGASGGGTQYF. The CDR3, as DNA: TGTGCCAGCGGGGCTAGCGGGGGTGGGACCCAGTACTTC.

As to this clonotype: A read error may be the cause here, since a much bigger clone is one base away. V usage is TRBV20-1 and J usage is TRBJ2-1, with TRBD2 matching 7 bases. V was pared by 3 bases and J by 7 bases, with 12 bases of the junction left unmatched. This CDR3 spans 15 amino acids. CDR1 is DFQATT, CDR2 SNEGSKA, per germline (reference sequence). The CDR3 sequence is CSARETSLPRNEQFF. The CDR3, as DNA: TGCAGTGCTAGGGAGACTAGCCTCCCACGTAATGAGCAGTTCTTC.

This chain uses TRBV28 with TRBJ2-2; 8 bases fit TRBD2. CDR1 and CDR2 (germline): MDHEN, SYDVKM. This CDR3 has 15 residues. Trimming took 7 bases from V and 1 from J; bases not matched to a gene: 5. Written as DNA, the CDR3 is TGTGCCAGCACCGTTAGCGGGGTGAACACCGGGGAGCTGTTTTTT. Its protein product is CASTVSGVNTGELFF.

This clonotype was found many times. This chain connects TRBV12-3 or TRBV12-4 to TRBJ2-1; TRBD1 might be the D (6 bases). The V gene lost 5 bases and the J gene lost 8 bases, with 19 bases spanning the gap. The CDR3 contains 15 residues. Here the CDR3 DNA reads TGTGCCAGCAGTCCTCCGGGACACCGTTTCGATGAGCAGTTCTTC. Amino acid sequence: CASSPPGHRFDEQFF.

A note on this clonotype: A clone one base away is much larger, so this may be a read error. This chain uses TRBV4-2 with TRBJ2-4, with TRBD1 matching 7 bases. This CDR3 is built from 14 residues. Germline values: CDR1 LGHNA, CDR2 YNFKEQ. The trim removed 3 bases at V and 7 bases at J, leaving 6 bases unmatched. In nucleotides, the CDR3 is TGTGCCAGCAGCCAGGGCACCAGGGGGAACATTCAGTACTTC. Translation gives CASSQGTRGNIQYF.

In nucleotides, the CDR3 is TGTGCCAGCAGAGATAGGACTAGCGGGAGGAATGAGCAGTTCTTC. Encoded protein: CASRDRTSGRNEQFF. V is TRBV6-2 or TRBV6-3 and J is TRBJ2-1, with 14 positions matching TRBD2. This CDR3 region has 15 residues. Looked up from germline, CDR1 is MNHEY and CDR2 is SVGEGT. Trimming took 6 bases from V and 7 from J; bases not matched to a gene: 5.

This CDR3 is CAISKGQYQETQYF. The CDR3 DNA sequence: TGTGCCATCAGTAAAGGACAGTACCAAGAGACCCAGTACTTC. The J gene is TRBJ2-5, the V gene TRBV10-3; D is perhaps TRBD1 (6 bases). Germline assignment: CDR1 ENHRY and CDR2 SYGVKD. Trimming pared 5 bases from V and 0 bases from J, leaving 10 bases between. This CDR3 has 14 residues.

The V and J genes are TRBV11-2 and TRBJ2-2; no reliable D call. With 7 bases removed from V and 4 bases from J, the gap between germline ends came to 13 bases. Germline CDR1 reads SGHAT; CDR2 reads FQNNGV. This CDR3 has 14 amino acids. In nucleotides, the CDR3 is TGTGCCAGCATCCCCTCTGGGGTCACCGGGGAGCTGTTTTTT. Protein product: CASIPSGVTGELFF. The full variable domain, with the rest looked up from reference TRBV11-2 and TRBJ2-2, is EAGVAQSPRYKIIEKRQSVAFWCNPISGHATLYWYQQILGQGPKLLIQFQNNGVVDDSQLPKDRFSAERLKGVDSTLKIQPAKLEDSAVYLCASIPSGVTGELFFGEGSRLTVL.

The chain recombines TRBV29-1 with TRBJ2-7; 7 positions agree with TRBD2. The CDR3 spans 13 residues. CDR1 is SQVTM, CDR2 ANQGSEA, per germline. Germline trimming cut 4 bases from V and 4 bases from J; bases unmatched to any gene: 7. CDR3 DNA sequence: TGCAGCGTTGCGGCGGGAGAATATTACGAGCAGTACTTC. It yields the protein CSVAAGEYYEQYF.

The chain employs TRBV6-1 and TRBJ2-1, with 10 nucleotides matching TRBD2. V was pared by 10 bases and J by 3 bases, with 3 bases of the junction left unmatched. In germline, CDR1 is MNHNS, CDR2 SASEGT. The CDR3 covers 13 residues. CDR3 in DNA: TGTGCCACTTCTAGCGGGAGCTACAATGAGCAGTTCTTC. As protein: CATSSGSYNEQFF.

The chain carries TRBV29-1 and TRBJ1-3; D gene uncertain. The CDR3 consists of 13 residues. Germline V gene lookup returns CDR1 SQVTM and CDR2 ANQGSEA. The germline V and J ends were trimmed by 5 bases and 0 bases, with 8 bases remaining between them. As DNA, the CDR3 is TGCAGCGTTAAGGCTGCCTCTGGAAACACCATATATTTT. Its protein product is CSVKAASGNTIYF.

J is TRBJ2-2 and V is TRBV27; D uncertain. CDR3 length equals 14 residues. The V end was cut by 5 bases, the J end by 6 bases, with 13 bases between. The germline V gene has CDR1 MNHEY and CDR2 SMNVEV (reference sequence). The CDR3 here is CASSPTIRPGELFF. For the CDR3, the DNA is TGTGCCAGCAGTCCAACCATACGCCCCGGGGAGCTGTTTTTT.

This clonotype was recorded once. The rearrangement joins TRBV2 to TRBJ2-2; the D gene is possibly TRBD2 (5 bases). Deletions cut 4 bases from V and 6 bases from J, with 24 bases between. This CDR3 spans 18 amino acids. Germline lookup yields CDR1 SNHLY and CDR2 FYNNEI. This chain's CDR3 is CASSVDHSSTRVAGELFF. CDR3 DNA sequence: TGTGCCAGCAGTGTAGACCACTCGTCCACTAGGGTGGCCGGGGAGCTGTTTTTT.

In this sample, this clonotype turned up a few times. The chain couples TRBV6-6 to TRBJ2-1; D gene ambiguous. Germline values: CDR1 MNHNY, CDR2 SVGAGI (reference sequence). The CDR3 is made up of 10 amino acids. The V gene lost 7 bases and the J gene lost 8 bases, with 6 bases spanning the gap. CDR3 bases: TGTGCCAGCACTTCAGATGAGCAGTTCTTC. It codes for CASTSDEQFF.

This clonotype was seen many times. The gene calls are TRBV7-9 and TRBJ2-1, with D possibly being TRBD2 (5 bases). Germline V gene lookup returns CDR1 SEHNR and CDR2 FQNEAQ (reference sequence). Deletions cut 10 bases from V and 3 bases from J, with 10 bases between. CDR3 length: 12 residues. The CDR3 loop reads CATRSGYNEQFF. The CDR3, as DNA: TGTGCCACGCGGAGCGGCTACAATGAGCAGTTCTTC.

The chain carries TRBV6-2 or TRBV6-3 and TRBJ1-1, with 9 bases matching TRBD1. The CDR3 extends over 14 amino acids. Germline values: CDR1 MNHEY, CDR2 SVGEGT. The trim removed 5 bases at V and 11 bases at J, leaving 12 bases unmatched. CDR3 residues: CASSRPGTGTGAFF. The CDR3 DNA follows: TGTGCCAGCAGTCGCCCCGGGACAGGGACTGGGGCTTTCTTT.

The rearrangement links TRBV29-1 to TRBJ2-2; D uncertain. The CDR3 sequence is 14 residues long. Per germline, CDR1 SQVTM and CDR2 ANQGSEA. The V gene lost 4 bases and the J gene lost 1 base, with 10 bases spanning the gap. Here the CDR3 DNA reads TGCAGCGTTGTAAGCGTCGAGAACACCGGGGAGCTGTTTTTT. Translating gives CSVVSVENTGELFF.

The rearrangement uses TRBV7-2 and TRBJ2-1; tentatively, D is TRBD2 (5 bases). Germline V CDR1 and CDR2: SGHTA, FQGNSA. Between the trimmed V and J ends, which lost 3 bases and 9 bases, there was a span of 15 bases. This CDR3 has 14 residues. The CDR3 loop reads CASSLGSYAGEQFF. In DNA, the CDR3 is TGTGCCAGCAGCTTGGGGTCATATGCGGGTGAGCAGTTCTTC.

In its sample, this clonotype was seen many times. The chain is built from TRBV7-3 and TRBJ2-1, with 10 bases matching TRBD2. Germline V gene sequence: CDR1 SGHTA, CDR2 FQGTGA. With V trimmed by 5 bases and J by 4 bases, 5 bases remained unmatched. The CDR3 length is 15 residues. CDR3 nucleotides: TGTGCCAGCAGCCCCCGGACTAGCGGATACAATGAGCAGTTCTTC. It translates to CASSPRTSGYNEQFF.

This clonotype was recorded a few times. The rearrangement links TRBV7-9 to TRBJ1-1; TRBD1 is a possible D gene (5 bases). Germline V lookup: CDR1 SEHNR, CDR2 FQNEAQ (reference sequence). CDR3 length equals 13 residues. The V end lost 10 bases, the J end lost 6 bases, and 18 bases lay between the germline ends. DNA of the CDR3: TGTGCCACCACAACGGCAGGGAGGGCTGAAGCTTTCTTT. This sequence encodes CATTTAGRAEAFF. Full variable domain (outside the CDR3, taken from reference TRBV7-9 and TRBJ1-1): DTGVSQNPRHKITKRGQNVTFRCDPISEHNRLYWYRQTLGQGPEFLTYFQNEAQLEKSRLLSDRFSAERPKGSFSTLEIQRTEQGDSAMYLCATTTAGRAEAFFGQGTRLTVV.

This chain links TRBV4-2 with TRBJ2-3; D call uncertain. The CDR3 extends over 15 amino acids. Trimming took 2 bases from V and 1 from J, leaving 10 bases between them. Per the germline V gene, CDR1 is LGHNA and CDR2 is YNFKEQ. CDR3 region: CASSQSSYGTDTQYF. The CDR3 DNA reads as TGTGCCAGCAGCCAATCCTCATATGGCACAGATACGCAGTATTTT.